A selection of T cell receptor beta chains follows, all from one sample in a study of T cells after posttransplantation cyclophosphamide. Sequenced by immunoSEQ multiplex PCR; TCRdb stores in-frame clones only, minus some. The data contain some 21,000 clones, 85% to 90% of them singletons. The specimen was PBMCs, collected around 380 days after allogeneic stem cell transplant with calcineurin inhibitor and methotrexate. These receptors came from a female patient aged 30-39 years who received an allogeneic stem cell transplant from an unrelated donor, was CMV-positive, and had acute and chronic GVHD. The graft donor may have contributed some T cells. Each CDR3 is given with its conserved first and last residue. A D gene is named only where the DNA matches it firmly. Clone sizes are given selectively: once, few, many, or a class where the clone is expanded.

cdr3_length	v_call	j_call	d_call	clone_size	cdr3_aa	cdr3_nt
15	TRBV5-1	TRBJ1-1	-	-	CASSLGTGMDTEAFF	TGCGCCAGCAGCTTGGGAACAGGGATGGACACTGAAGCTTTCTTT
17	TRBV30	TRBJ1-2	-	-	CAWSVPTGTRRRYGYTF	TGTGCCTGGAGTGTACCGACGGGGACTCGCCGTCGGTATGGCTACACCTTC
15	TRBV2	TRBJ2-1	TRBD2	-	CASRGTSGRSNEQFF	TGTGCCAGCAGGGGGACTAGCGGGAGATCCAATGAGCAGTTCTTC
14	TRBV9	TRBJ2-7	-	-	CASSVADTSYEQYF	TGTGCCAGCAGCGTAGCTGACACCTCCTACGAGCAGTACTTC
17	TRBV2	TRBJ1-5	-	-	CASLERASGVSNQPQHF	TGTGCCAGCCTAGAACGGGCATCAGGGGTTAGCAATCAGCCCCAGCATTTT
15	TRBV9	TRBJ2-1	-	-	CASSVGDSDYNEQFF	TGTGCCAGCAGCGTAGGGGATAGCGATTACAATGAGCAGTTCTTC
15	TRBV5-1	TRBJ2-3	TRBD2	-	CASSLAGGLGDTQYF	TGCGCCAGCAGTTTAGCGGGAGGGCTGGGAGATACGCAGTATTTT
14	TRBV2	TRBJ2-7	-	-	CASTPDSQSYEQYF	TGTGCCAGCACCCCCGACAGTCAATCCTACGAGCAGTACTTC
14	TRBV11-2	TRBJ1-2	-	-	CASSLAGQNYGYTF	TGTGCCAGCAGCCTGGCCGGACAGAACTATGGCTACACCTTC
13	TRBV11-2	TRBJ1-2	TRBD1	-	CASSLGTGYGYTF	TGTGCCAGCAGCTTAGGGACAGGGTATGGCTACACCTTC
15	TRBV9	TRBJ1-5	TRBD1	-	CASSVGDSGNQPQHF	TGTGCCAGCAGCGTAGGGGACAGCGGCAATCAGCCCCAGCATTTT
15	TRBV9	TRBJ2-1	-	-	CASSVKADTYNEQFF	TGTGCCAGCAGCGTAAAAGCGGATACCTACAATGAGCAGTTCTTC
16	TRBV6-6	TRBJ1-2	TRBD1	once	CASSIRDRGQGYGYTF	TGTGCCAGCAGTATCCGGGACAGGGGGCAGGGCTATGGCTACACCTTC
13	TRBV29-1	TRBJ1-1	TRBD1	-	CSVLGTANTEAFF	TGCAGCGTCCTCGGGACAGCGAACACTGAAGCTTTCTTT